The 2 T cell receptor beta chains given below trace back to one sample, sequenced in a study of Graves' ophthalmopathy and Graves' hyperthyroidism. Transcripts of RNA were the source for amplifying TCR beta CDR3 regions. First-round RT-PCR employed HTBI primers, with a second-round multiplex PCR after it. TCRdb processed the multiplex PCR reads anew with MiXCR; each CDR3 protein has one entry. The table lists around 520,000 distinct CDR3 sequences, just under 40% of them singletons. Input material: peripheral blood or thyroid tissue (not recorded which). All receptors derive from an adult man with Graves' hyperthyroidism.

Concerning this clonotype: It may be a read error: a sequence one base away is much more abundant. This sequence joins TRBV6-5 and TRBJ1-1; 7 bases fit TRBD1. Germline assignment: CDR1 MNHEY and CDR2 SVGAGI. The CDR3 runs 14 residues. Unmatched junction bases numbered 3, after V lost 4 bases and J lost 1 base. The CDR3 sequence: CASSSTGENTEAFF. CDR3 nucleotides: TGTGCCAGCAGTTCCACAGGGGAGAACACTGAAGCTTTCTTT.

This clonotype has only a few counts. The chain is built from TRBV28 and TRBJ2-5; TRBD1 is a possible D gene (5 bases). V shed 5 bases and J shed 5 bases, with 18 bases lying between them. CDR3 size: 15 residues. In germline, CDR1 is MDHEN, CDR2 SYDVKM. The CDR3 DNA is TGTGCCAGCAGTCCCTCGGGCGTCAAGGGGGAGACCCAGTACTTC. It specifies CASSPSGVKGETQYF.